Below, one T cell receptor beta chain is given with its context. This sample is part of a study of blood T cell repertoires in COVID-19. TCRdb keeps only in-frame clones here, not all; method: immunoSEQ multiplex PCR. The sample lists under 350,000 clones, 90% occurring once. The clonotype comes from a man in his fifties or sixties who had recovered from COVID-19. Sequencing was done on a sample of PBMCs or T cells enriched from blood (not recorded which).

CDR3 region: CATSDRTSGSYNEQFF. CDR3 in DNA: TGTGCCACCAGTGATCGGACTAGCGGGAGCTACAATGAGCAGTTCTTC. The gene calls are TRBV24-1 and TRBJ2-1, with TRBD2 identical over 13 bases. Germline trimming cut 3 bases from V and 3 bases from J; bases unmatched to any gene: 1. CDR3 length equals 16 residues. CDR1 and CDR2 (germline): KGHDR, SFDVKD.